This entry concerns a single T cell receptor beta chain. Trimming took 1 base from V and 8 from J; bases not matched to a gene: 5. This CDR3 contains 14 residues. Germline V gene data show CDR1 as SEHNR and CDR2 as FQNEAQ (reference sequence). This sample stems from a study of blood T cell repertoires in COVID-19. Background on the study: The study drew acute and convalescent COVID-19 samples from the United States, Italy and Spain.

In the study's own analysis: Cell counts per sample came from amplifying reference gene primers. Libraries were prepared by immunoSEQ multiplex PCR; TCRdb keeps only in-frame clonotypes and omits some of them. That table furnishes V, J and clone size, whereas the DNA furnished D and trimming. The sample consists of about 250,000 clones, more than 70% of them appearing once. This chain joins TRBV7-9 and TRBJ2-1, with TRBD2 identical over 7 bases. This clonotype originated in a man aged 40-50 years with active or convalescent COVID-19. What was sequenced was peripheral blood. The CDR3 nucleotides read TGTGCCAGCAGCTTAGTGGGAGGGCCGGATGAGCAGTTCTTC. As protein: CASSLVGGPDEQFF.